The clone carrying this T cell receptor (beta chain) showed up just once. V shed 5 bases, J shed 3 bases, and the junction held 5 bases outside the gene matches. CDR1 and CDR2 (germline): SEHNR, FQNEAQ (reference sequence). The CDR3 is 15 amino acids. This record comes from a study of cytomegalovirus exposure and HLA in healthy donors. The PCR had 60 Vbeta and 13 Jbeta primers. Sequenced by immunoSEQ multiplex PCR; TCRdb stores in-frame clones only, minus some. The sample carries roughly 160,000 clones, roughly 83% recorded once. Sequencing used PBMCs. The sequence was collected from a man younger than 45 in good health and CMV-seronegative. The chain uses TRBV7-9 and TRBJ1-4; 8 nucleotides agree with TRBD1. CDR3 nucleotides: TGTGCCAGCAGCGGACAGGGCAATTCTAATGAAAAACTGTTTTTT. This translates into CASSGQGNSNEKLFF.